This passage covers 25 T cell receptor beta chains from one sample sequenced in a study of post-analysis software for immune sequencing data. Study results and limitations: Five or six TRBV segments, TRBV5-6, TRBV5-1 and TRBV20-1 among them, were found more frequent in patients than controls.

Unique molecular identifiers were present in the TCR beta cDNA libraries. TCRdb used MiXCR to reprocess the PCR reads, holding one entry per CDR3 protein. The table has approximately 260,000 distinct CDR3 sequences, just over 35% seen once. These receptors' targets are unknown. Sequencing input: blood. The receptors come from a girl aged 5-17 years with multiple sclerosis.

The chain links TRBV5-1 to TRBJ2-1, with D perhaps TRBD1 (6 bases). Germline-derived CDR1 and CDR2 are SGHRS and YFSETQ. The V and J ends lost 3 bases and 10 bases respectively, with 17 bases between them. This CDR3 is built from 14 residues. The CDR3 DNA follows: TGCGCCAGCAGCTCGGCAGGGGAGATCAGCGAGCAGTTCTTC. Translated, it gives CASSSAGEISEQFF.

A note on this clonotype: A single base separates this from a much larger clone, so it may be a read error. The V call is TRBV27, the J call TRBJ2-1; D may be TRBD2 (5 bases). The J call may not be correct, given that the DNA end is closer to TRBJ2-7. This CDR3 has 16 residues. From germline, CDR1 is MNHEY and CDR2 SMNVEV (reference sequence). The CDR3: CASSPGLGSSYNEQYF. The CDR3, as DNA: TGTGCCAGCAGCCCCGGACTGGGGAGCTCCTACAATGAGCAGTACTTC.

This chain's CDR3 is CASSQGRGLAVTDTQYF. CDR3 coding DNA: TGTGCCAGCAGCCAAGGCAGGGGACTAGCGGTCACAGATACGCAGTATTTT. This chain connects TRBV14 to TRBJ2-3, with 11 bases matching TRBD2. Trimming took 1 base from V and 2 from J; bases not matched to a gene: 5. The germline gives CDR1 SGHDN, CDR2 FVKESK. There are 17 residues in the CDR3.

In this sample, this clonotype turned up a few times. The rearrangement links TRBV7-9 to TRBJ1-1, with D perhaps TRBD1 (5 bases). The CDR3 totals 15 residues. CDR1 is SEHNR, CDR2 FQNEAQ, per germline (reference sequence). Trimming cost V 2 bases and J 3 bases, with 13 bases left between them. The chain's CDR3 is CASSLRGARDTEAFF. CDR3 DNA: TGTGCCAGCAGCTTAAGAGGGGCTCGAGACACTGAAGCTTTCTTT.

Comment on this clonotype: A much larger clone lies a single base off, so this may be a read error. Because it lacks the conserved phenylalanine or tryptophan at the end, this CDR3 is likely a read error. The genes are TRBV24-1 and TRBJ2-3; D gene unclear. There are 13 residues in the CDR3. CDR1 and CDR2 from the germline V gene are KGHDR and SFDVKD. V lost 0 bases and J 4 bases, leaving 4 bases between the germline ends. The CDR3 DNA is TGTGCCACCAGTGATTTGCGGGCAGATACGCAGTATTGT. Translation gives CATSDLRADTQYC.

This chain links TRBV29-1 with TRBJ2-1, with 12 bases fitting TRBD2. The CDR3 sequence is 16 residues long. Per germline, CDR1 SQVTM and CDR2 ANQGSEA. After removal of 3 bases from V and 4 bases from J, the junction contained 7 bases not matched to a gene. CDR3 protein: CSVERTSGGIYNEQFF. The CDR3 coding sequence is TGCAGCGTTGAGAGAACTAGCGGGGGGATTTACAATGAGCAGTTCTTC.

This clonotype has just one count. This chain joins TRBV29-1 and TRBJ2-1; no reliable D call. With 4 bases removed from V and 9 bases from J, the gap between germline ends came to 16 bases. The CDR3 is made up of 13 amino acids. CDR1 is SQVTM, CDR2 ANQGSEA, per germline. The CDR3 nucleotides read TGCAGCGTTGGGCCCTCTCCTCTGGGTGAGCAGTTCTTC. This encodes CSVGPSPLGEQFF.

The chain combines TRBV6-1 with TRBJ2-3; either TRBD1 or TRBD2 may supply D (6 bases each). The CDR3 runs 14 residues. V lost 7 bases, J lost 2 bases, and 13 bases lay in between. Germline values: CDR1 MNHNS, CDR2 SASEGT. CDR3 sequence: CASTRGDATDTQYF. In DNA, the CDR3 is TGTGCCAGCACGAGGGGGGACGCCACAGATACGCAGTATTTT.

As for this clonotype: This sequence may be a read error, since a much larger clone differs from it by one base. The genes are TRBV15 and TRBJ2-1; D may be TRBD2 (6 bases). Looked up from germline, CDR1 is LNHNV and CDR2 is YYDKDF (reference sequence). CDR3 length: 13 residues. For the CDR3, the DNA is TGTGTCACCAGCAGAGGTCGGGGGAATGAGCAGTTCTTC. It translates to CVTSRGRGNEQFF.

The sample holds a few counts of this clonotype. The CDR3 coding sequence is TGTGCCAGCAGCTTTGTCGACACCGGGGAGCTGTTTTTT. Protein: CASSFVDTGELFF. J is TRBJ2-2 and V is TRBV5-8; no clear D. Trimming took 2 bases from V and 3 from J, leaving 5 bases between them. Looked up from germline, CDR1 is SGHTS and CDR2 is YDEGEE. This CDR3 region has 13 residues.

This clonotype came up a few times. The V and J genes are TRBV20-1 and TRBJ1-5; 10 positions agree with TRBD1. V trimming: 3 bases; J trimming: 2 bases; junction bases outside the gene matches: 4. This CDR3 region has 15 residues. Germline CDR1 reads DFQATT; CDR2 reads SNEGSKA (reference sequence). The CDR3 protein is CSARGDRGRNQPQHF. The CDR3 nucleotides are TGCAGTGCTAGGGGGGACAGGGGTCGCAATCAGCCCCAGCATTTT.

The chain recombines TRBV6-1 with TRBJ2-2, with 7 bases matching TRBD1. The V segment lost 3 bases and the J segment 12 bases; nucleotides outside the gene matches: 16. This CDR3 is built from 16 residues. CDR1 is MNHNS, CDR2 SASEGT, per germline. For the CDR3, the DNA is TGTGCCAGCAGTGACCCGGGACAGCTGGGGTCGGTAAAGCTGTTTTTT. This encodes CASSDPGQLGSVKLFF.

This clonotype was seen repeatedly, ten times or more. The chain recombines TRBV12-3 or TRBV12-4 with TRBJ1-1, with a tentative D call TRBD1 (6 bases). The CDR3 runs 12 residues. Deletions cut 3 bases from V and 6 bases from J, with 8 bases between. As DNA, the CDR3 is TGTGCCAGCAGTTTTCGGGGGCCTGAAGCTTTCTTT. It encodes CASSFRGPEAFF.

This clonotype was found a few times. A read error may be the cause here, since a much bigger clone is one base away. The CDR3 coding sequence is TGTCCCAGCAGAACAGGAGCGGGCCCCTACAATGAGCAGTACTTC. This translates into CPSRTGAGPYNEQYF. The chain carries TRBV12-3 or TRBV12-4 and TRBJ2-1; a weak D match, TRBD2 (6 bases). The J call may be mistaken, given a closer DNA end match to TRBJ2-7. The CDR3 length is 15 residues.

A remark on this clonotype: A much larger clone sits a single nucleotide away, making a read error possible. The chain is built from TRBV6-1 and TRBJ2-5, with 9 bases matching TRBD2. Germline CDR1 reads MNHNS; CDR2 reads SASEGT. The CDR3 extends over 14 amino acids. The ends lost 2 bases at V and 13 bases at J; junction bases unmatched: 11. CDR3 DNA: TGTGCCAGCAGTGAAAAGGGCGGGAGGGCCTCGACGTACTTC. It yields the protein CASSEKGGRASTYF.

This clonotype counts as large (0.1 to 1%). The chain joins TRBV7-9 to TRBJ1-2; D not certain. The CDR3 runs to 17 residues. Germline V CDR1 and CDR2: SEHNR, FQNEAQ (reference sequence). Trimming stripped 7 bases from V and 0 bases from J, with 21 bases between. The DNA for the CDR3 is TGTGCCAGCACCTTCTCAGAAGGCTATACTTCTAACTATGGCTACACCTTC. Its protein is CASTFSEGYTSNYGYTF.

A note on this clonotype: A much larger clone is a single base away; this may be a read error. This chain joins TRBV5-8 and TRBJ2-3, with D possibly TRBD1 on 6 matching bases. The CDR3 sequence is 15 residues long. Germline CDR1 is SGHTS and CDR2 is YDEGEE. CDR3 sequence: CASSPGSGVTDSQYF. CDR3 nucleotides: TGTGCCAGCAGCCCCGGTTCAGGGGTCACAGATTCGCAGTATTTT.

The chain combines TRBV5-1 with TRBJ2-1, with D maybe TRBD1 (5 bases). CDR1 is SGHRS, CDR2 YFSETQ, per germline. The germline V and J ends were trimmed by 4 bases and 2 bases, with 19 bases remaining between them. The length of the CDR3 is 17 residues. CDR3 residues: CASSQKQVGLPYNEQFF. In nucleotides, the CDR3 is TGCGCCAGCAGCCAAAAACAGGTGGGGCTCCCCTACAATGAGCAGTTCTTC.

J is TRBJ1-5 and V is TRBV10-1; no definite D call. The germline V gene has CDR1 WNHNN and CDR2 SYGVQD (reference sequence). This CDR3 has 13 residues. Trimming stripped 2 bases from V and 4 bases from J, with 6 bases between. The CDR3 DNA reads TGCGCCAGCAGTGAGAACCAGAATCAGCCCCAGCATTTT. Translated, it gives CASSENQNQPQHF.

V gene TRBV10-2 combines with J gene TRBJ1-3; no firm D call. Trimming took off 0 bases at V and 0 bases at J, with 9 bases between the two ends. Germline loops: CDR1 WSHSY, CDR2 SAAADI. The CDR3 contains 16 residues. Written as DNA, the CDR3 is TGCGCCAGCAGTGAGTCGATCTTGCGCTCTGGAAACACCATATATTTT. As protein: CASSESILRSGNTIYF.

This clonotype was seen a few times. This chain links TRBV7-3 with TRBJ1-1; TRBD1 might be the D (5 bases). The length of the CDR3 is 18 residues. V lost 1 base to trimming and J lost 1 base, with 19 bases between them. CDR1 is SGHTA and CDR2 is FQGTGA in the germline V gene. The CDR3 spells CASSLIMPLGRANTEAFF. CDR3 bases: TGTGCCAGCAGCTTAATAATGCCCCTTGGCAGGGCGAACACTGAAGCTTTCTTT.

This chain joins TRBV9 and TRBJ2-1; TRBD2 matches 12 bases. V shed 0 bases, J shed 4 bases, and the junction held 5 bases outside the gene matches. CDR1 and CDR2 (germline): SGDLS, YYNGEE. This CDR3 region has 17 residues. Here the CDR3 reads CASSVGELAGGYNEQFF. DNA of the CDR3: TGTGCCAGCAGCGTAGGAGAACTAGCGGGAGGATACAATGAGCAGTTCTTC.

The genes are TRBV18 and TRBJ1-1, with 9 bases fitting TRBD1. Germline assignment: CDR1 KGHSH and CDR2 LQKENI. This CDR3 has 18 residues. J was trimmed by 1 base and V by 3 bases; bases with no gene match: 12. The CDR3 is CASSPPTGGLSRNTEAFF. CDR3 nucleotides: TGTGCCAGCTCACCGCCAACAGGGGGCTTAAGCCGGAACACTGAAGCTTTCTTT.

A note on this clonotype: Being one base from a much bigger clone, this may be a read error. The V call is TRBV6-2 or TRBV6-3, the J call TRBJ1-1; D unclear. Trimming stripped 0 bases from V and 12 bases from J, with 14 bases between. The CDR3 loop spans 13 amino acids. Germline-derived CDR1 and CDR2 are MNHEY and SVGEGT. CDR3 nucleotides: TGTGCCAGCAGTTACTCACGAAGTACCGAAACTTTCTTT. This gives the protein CASSYSRSTETFF.

The chain has TRBV4-1 and TRBJ2-1; perhaps D is TRBD1 or TRBD2 (5 bases each). V was clipped by 0 bases and J by 4 bases, with 13 bases between them. CDR1 MGHRA and CDR2 YSYEKL come from the germline V gene. The CDR3 covers 16 residues. The CDR3 loop is CASSQDQGDPYNEQFF. CDR3 nucleotide sequence: TGCGCCAGCAGCCAAGATCAGGGAGACCCTTACAATGAGCAGTTCTTC.